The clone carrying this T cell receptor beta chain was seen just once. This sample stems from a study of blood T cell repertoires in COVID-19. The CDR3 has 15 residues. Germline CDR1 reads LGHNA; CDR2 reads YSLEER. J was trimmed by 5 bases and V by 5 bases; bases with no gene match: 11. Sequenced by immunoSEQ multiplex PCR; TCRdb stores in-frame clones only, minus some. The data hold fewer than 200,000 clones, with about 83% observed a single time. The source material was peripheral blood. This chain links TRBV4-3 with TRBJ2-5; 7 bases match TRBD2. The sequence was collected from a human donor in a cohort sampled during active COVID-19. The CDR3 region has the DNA TGCGCCAGCAGCTCCGGGACTAACCTCGGTGAGACCCAGTACTTC. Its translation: CASSSGTNLGETQYF.